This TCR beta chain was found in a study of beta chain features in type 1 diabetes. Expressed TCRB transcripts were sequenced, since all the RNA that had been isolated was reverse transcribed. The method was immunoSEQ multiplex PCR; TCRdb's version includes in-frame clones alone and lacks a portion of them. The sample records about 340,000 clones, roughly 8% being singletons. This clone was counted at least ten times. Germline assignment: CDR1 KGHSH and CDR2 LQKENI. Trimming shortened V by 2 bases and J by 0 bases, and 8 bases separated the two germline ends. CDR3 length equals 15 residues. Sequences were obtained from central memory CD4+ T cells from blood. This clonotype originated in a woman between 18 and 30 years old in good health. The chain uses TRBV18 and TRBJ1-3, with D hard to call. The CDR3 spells CASSPADSSGNTIYF. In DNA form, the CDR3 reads TGTGCCAGCTCACCAGCGGATAGCTCTGGAAACACCATATATTTT.